A selection of T cell receptor beta chains follows, all from one sample in a study of blood T cell repertoires in COVID-19. Libraries were prepared by immunoSEQ multiplex PCR; TCRdb keeps only in-frame clonotypes and omits some of them. Of 150,000 to 180,000 clones detected, around 84% appear once; the ten largest clones hold more than 5.5%. The specimen was PBMCs or T cells enriched from blood (not recorded which). The source is a man aged 50-59 years who had recovered from COVID-19. The CDR3 runs from the conserved cysteine through the conserved F or W. Fields, in order: clone size, D gene, J gene, V gene, CDR3 protein, CDR3 DNA. D genes are given only for firm matches. Where a row states a size, it is once, few, many or the class of an expanded clone; other rows omit it.

.,.,TRBJ1-2,TRBV7-9,CASSSAGSGDGYTF,TGTGCCAGCAGCTCGGCAGGGTCAGGAGATGGCTACACCTTC
once,TRBD2,TRBJ2-3,TRBV24-1,CATSDPTSGAVDTQYF,TGTGCCACCAGTGATCCGACTAGCGGGGCTGTAGATACGCAGTATTTT
.,.,TRBJ2-1,TRBV11-3,CASSPRSPISEQFF,TGTGCCAGCAGCCCCCGGAGTCCGATCAGTGAGCAGTTCTTC
.,.,TRBJ2-7,TRBV15,CATSYTSGLYEQYF,TGTGCCACCAGCTATACAAGCGGCCTGTACGAGCAGTACTTC
.,TRBD1,TRBJ1-1,TRBV5-1,CASSLGQGYGEAFF,TGCGCCAGCAGCTTGGGACAGGGATATGGTGAAGCTTTCTTT
.,.,TRBJ1-4,TRBV5-1,CASRRGQGEKLFF,TGCGCCAGCAGAAGGGGACAAGGAGAAAAACTGTTTTTT
.,.,TRBJ1-2,TRBV6-5,CASRKRGQPSGYTF,TGTGCCAGCAGGAAGAGAGGACAGCCGTCAGGCTACACCTTC
.,.,TRBJ1-4,TRBV7-9,CASSQARAYEKLFF,TGTGCCAGCAGCCAGGCGAGGGCGTACGAAAAACTGTTTTTT
few,.,TRBJ1-6,TRBV19,CASSMGGLNSPLHF,TGTGCCAGTAGTATGGGCGGACTAAATTCACCCCTCCACTTT
.,.,TRBJ1-6,TRBV19,CASSNGGHNSPLHF,TGTGCCAGTAGTAACGGGGGGCATAATTCACCCCTCCACTTT
once,TRBD2,TRBJ2-1,TRBV7-2,CASSLGGGASREQFF,TGTGCCAGCAGCTTAGGCGGGGGGGCCAGTCGGGAGCAGTTCTTC
.,.,TRBJ1-6,TRBV4-2,CASSQEREGYRDSYNSPLHF,TGTGCCAGCAGCCAAGAAAGAGAGGGCTACAGAGACTCCTATAATTCACCCCTCCACTTT
few,TRBD2,TRBJ2-7,TRBV7-2,CASSQGGTSGTYEQYF,TGTGCCAGCAGCCAGGGGGGGACTAGCGGGACCTACGAGCAGTACTTC
.,.,TRBJ2-5,TRBV7-3,CASSLSTLETQYF,TGTGCCAGCAGCTTAAGCACTCTGGAGACCCAGTACTTC
.,TRBD1,TRBJ1-1,TRBV19,CASSIRDRGRWTEAFF,TGTGCCAGTAGCATCCGGGACAGGGGGCGGTGGACTGAAGCTTTCTTT
.,.,TRBJ1-2,TRBV7-2,CASSPRDTQATYDYTF,TGTGCCAGCAGCCCACGGGACACCCAGGCTACTTATGACTACACCTTC
.,.,TRBJ1-4,TRBV11-2,CASSLIQNNEKLFF,TGTGCCAGCAGCTTAATTCAGAATAATGAAAAACTGTTTTTT
once,.,TRBJ2-3,TRBV15,CATSRDARSTDTQYF,TGTGCCACCAGCAGAGATGCGAGGAGCACAGATACGCAGTATTTT
.,.,TRBJ1-2,TRBV5-1,CASSPDSFYGYTF,TGCGCCAGCAGCCCGGACAGCTTCTATGGCTACACCTTC
.,.,TRBJ2-6,TRBV19,CASSIRDISGANVLTF,TGTGCCAGTAGTATTAGAGACATCTCTGGGGCCAACGTCCTGACTTTC
.,TRBD1,TRBJ1-1,TRBV19,CASSIAGQVNTEAFF,TGTGCCAGTAGTATAGCTGGACAGGTGAACACTGAAGCTTTCTTT
.,TRBD1,TRBJ2-1,TRBV7-9,CASSLTQGDNEQFF,TGTGCCAGCAGCTTAACACAGGGGGACAATGAGCAGTTCTTC
.,.,TRBJ2-7,TRBV6-5,CASSMGPYEQYF,TGTGCCAGCAGTATGGGGCCTTACGAGCAGTACTTC
few,TRBD1,TRBJ1-4,TRBV4-2,CASSQQDLSGGVEKLFF,TGTGCCAGCAGCCAACAAGACCTTTCAGGGGGCGTTGAAAAACTGTTTTTT
once,TRBD2,TRBJ2-5,TRBV5-4,CASSQMTSGGAWETQYF,TGTGCCAGCAGCCAGATGACTAGCGGGGGGGCCTGGGAGACCCAGTACTTC
.,TRBD2,TRBJ2-7,TRBV11-3,CASSSSSGVSYEQYF,TGTGCCAGCAGCTCAAGTAGCGGGGTCTCCTACGAGCAGTACTTC
.,.,TRBJ1-2,TRBV5-4,CASSLAGESYGYTF,TGTGCCAGCAGCTTGGCGGGGGAATCCTATGGCTACACCTTC
.,.,TRBJ2-3,TRBV13,CASSYQTRFSDTQYF,TGTGCCAGCAGCTACCAAACTAGGTTCTCAGATACGCAGTATTTT
.,.,TRBJ1-1,TRBV4-2,CASSQVAGNTEAFF,TGTGCCAGCAGCCAAGTGGCAGGGAACACTGAAGCTTTCTTT
few,TRBD1,TRBJ1-4,TRBV4-2,CASGTGGTLDATNEKLFF,TGTGCCAGCGGGACAGGGGGGACCCTAGATGCAACTAATGAAAAACTGTTTTTT
.,TRBD1,TRBJ1-6,TRBV9,CASSGAGGNSPLHF,TGTGCCAGCAGCGGGGCAGGGGGGAATTCACCCCTCCACTTT
.,TRBD1,TRBJ1-2,TRBV25-1,CASFSRQGDLWTF,TGTGCCAGCTTTTCTCGACAGGGGGACCTGTGGACCTTC
.,.,TRBJ1-1,TRBV6-5,CASSKEGMNTEAFF,TGTGCCAGTTCGAAGGAGGGAATGAACACTGAAGCTTTCTTT
.,TRBD1,TRBJ2-7,TRBV7-2,CASSLALSGTGAHEQYF,TGTGCCAGCAGCTTAGCGCTAAGTGGGACAGGGGCCCACGAGCAGTACTTC
.,TRBD1,TRBJ2-2,TRBV6-1,CASSERAGGTGELFF,TGTGCCAGCAGTGAACGGGCAGGGGGCACCGGGGAGCTGTTTTTT
.,TRBD1,TRBJ2-1,TRBV4-3,CASSQNRGQNEFF,TGCGCCAGCAGCCAGAACAGGGGGCAGAACGAGTTCTTC
few,.,TRBJ1-6,TRBV18,CASSPGQGGGFSPLHF,TGTGCCAGCTCACCGGGGCAAGGGGGTGGATTTTCACCCCTCCACTTT
once,TRBD2,TRBJ2-5,TRBV29-1,CSSRGAGGPQETQYF,TGCAGCTCCCGAGGAGCGGGGGGCCCACAAGAGACCCAGTACTTC
.,TRBD1,TRBJ1-4,TRBV6-2/TRBV6-3,CASSQPVGQGQEKLFF,TGTGCCAGCAGCCAACCCGTGGGACAGGGACAGGAAAAACTGTTTTTT
.,.,TRBJ1-1,TRBV7-3,CASSNQGNTEAFF,TGTGCCAGCAGCAATCAGGGGAACACTGAAGCTTTCTTT
.,.,TRBJ1-5,TRBV7-2,CASSLGPSNQPQHF,TGTGCCAGCAGCTTGGGCCCTAGCAATCAGCCCCAGCATTTT
.,TRBD1,TRBJ2-7,TRBV9,CASSVGTGAAYEQYF,TGTGCCAGCAGCGTAGGGACAGGAGCAGCCTACGAGCAGTACTTC
.,.,TRBJ2-5,TRBV7-6,CASSLVAGPQETQYF,TGTGCCAGCAGCTTAGTGGCAGGGCCCCAAGAGACCCAGTACTTC
.,.,TRBJ2-7,TRBV5-5,CASSLQGWTYEQYF,TGTGCCAGCAGCTTGCAGGGCTGGACATACGAGCAGTACTTC
.,TRBD1,TRBJ1-2,TRBV18,CASSPEGAYYGYTF,TGTGCCAGCTCACCAGAGGGGGCTTACTATGGCTACACCTTC
.,TRBD1,TRBJ2-7,TRBV6-1,CASSEMARTGTYEQYF,TGTGCCAGCAGTGAAATGGCCCGGACAGGGACTTACGAGCAGTACTTC
.,TRBD1,TRBJ1-1,TRBV7-2,CASSSMDWGQEAFF,TGTGCCAGCAGCTCCATGGACTGGGGACAGGAAGCTTTCTTT
medium-sized,.,TRBJ2-3,TRBV29-1,CSARTTGSSSTDTQYF,TGCAGCGCAAGGACCACAGGGTCTTCTAGCACAGATACGCAGTATTTT
.,TRBD2,TRBJ2-1,TRBV3-1/TRBV3-2,CASSLGLAGGNEQFF,TGTGCCAGCAGCCTCGGACTAGCGGGGGGCAATGAGCAGTTCTTC
.,.,TRBJ1-1,TRBV18,CASSAGVNTEAFF,TGTGCCAGCTCAGCTGGAGTGAACACTGAAGCTTTCTTT
.,TRBD2,TRBJ2-1,TRBV19,CASTPLAGGRNEQFF,TGTGCCAGTACCCCTCTCGCGGGGGGGCGAAATGAGCAGTTCTTC
.,TRBD1,TRBJ1-1,TRBV7-9,CASSPKTGFTEAFF,TGTGCCAGCAGCCCTAAGACAGGGTTCACTGAAGCTTTCTTT
.,.,TRBJ1-2,TRBV7-9,CASSLQSGLYGYTF,TGTGCCAGCAGCTTACAATCAGGTCTCTATGGCTACACCTTC
.,.,TRBJ1-2,TRBV7-2,CASSLAPGVGNYGYTF,TGTGCCAGCAGCTTAGCGCCCGGGGTAGGCAACTATGGCTACACCTTC
few,.,TRBJ2-2,TRBV25-1,CASSLGSTGELFF,TGTGCCAGTTCCCTAGGCAGCACCGGGGAGCTGTTTTTT
.,TRBD1,TRBJ1-4,TRBV6-1,CASSSGDRAQEKLFF,TGTGCCAGCAGTTCCGGGGACAGGGCGCAGGAAAAACTGTTTTTT
many,.,TRBJ2-5,TRBV7-9,CASSSTRDQETQYF,TGTGCCAGCAGCTCGACCCGGGACCAAGAGACCCAGTACTTC
.,.,TRBJ2-3,TRBV3-1/TRBV3-2,CASSQASDTQYF,TGTGCCAGCAGCCAAGCCTCAGATACGCAGTATTTT
.,.,TRBJ2-1,TRBV5-1,CASSLSQDNEQFF,TGCGCCAGCAGCTTGTCCCAGGACAATGAGCAGTTCTTC
.,.,TRBJ2-3,TRBV5-6,CASSLLEGIGRTDTQYF,TGTGCCAGCAGCTTGTTGGAGGGAATCGGGCGCACAGATACGCAGTATTTT